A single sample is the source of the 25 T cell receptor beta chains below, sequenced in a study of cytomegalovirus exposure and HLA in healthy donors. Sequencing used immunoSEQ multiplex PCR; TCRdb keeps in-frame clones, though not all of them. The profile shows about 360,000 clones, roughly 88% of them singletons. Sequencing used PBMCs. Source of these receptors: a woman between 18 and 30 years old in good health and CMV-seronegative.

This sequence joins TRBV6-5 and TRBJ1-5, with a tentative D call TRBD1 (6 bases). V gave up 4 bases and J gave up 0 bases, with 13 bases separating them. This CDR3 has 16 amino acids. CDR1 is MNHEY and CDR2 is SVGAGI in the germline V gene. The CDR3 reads CASSSRGVYSNQPQHF. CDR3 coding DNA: TGTGCCAGCAGTTCCAGGGGCGTTTATAGCAATCAGCCCCAGCATTTT.

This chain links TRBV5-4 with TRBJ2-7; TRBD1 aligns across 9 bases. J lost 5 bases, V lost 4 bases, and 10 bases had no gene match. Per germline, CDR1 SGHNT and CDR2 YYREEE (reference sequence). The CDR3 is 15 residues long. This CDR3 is CASSLPGQGINEQYF. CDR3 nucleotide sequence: TGTGCCAGCAGCCTGCCGGGACAGGGTATCAACGAGCAGTACTTC. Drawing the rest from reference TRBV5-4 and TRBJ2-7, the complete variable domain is ETGVTQSPTHLIKTRGQQVTLRCSSQSGHNTVSWYQQALGQGPQFIFQYYREEENGRGNFPPRFSGLQFPNYSSELNVNALELDDSALYLCASSLPGQGINEQYFGPGTRLTVT.

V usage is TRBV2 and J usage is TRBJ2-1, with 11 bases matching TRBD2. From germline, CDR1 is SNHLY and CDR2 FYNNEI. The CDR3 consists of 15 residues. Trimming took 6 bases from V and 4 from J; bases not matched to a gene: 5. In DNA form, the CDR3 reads TGTGCCAGCAGACAGGGACTAGCGGCATACAATGAGCAGTTCTTC. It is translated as CASRQGLAAYNEQFF.

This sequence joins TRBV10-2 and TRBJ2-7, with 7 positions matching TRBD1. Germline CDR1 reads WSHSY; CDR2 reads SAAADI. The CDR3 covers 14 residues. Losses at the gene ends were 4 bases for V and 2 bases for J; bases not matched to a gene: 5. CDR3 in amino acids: CASSGGTVTYEQYF. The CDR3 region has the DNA TGCGCCAGCAGTGGGGGGACAGTTACCTACGAGCAGTACTTC.

The CDR3 coding sequence is TGCGCCAGCAGCCATGGGGGACAGGGGTTTTCAGAAGGCTACACCTTC. Its translation is CASSHGGQGFSEGYTF. The chain carries TRBV4-1 and TRBJ1-2; 10 bases are shared with TRBD1. The germline V gene encodes CDR1 MGHRA and CDR2 YSYEKL. V gave up 3 bases and J gave up 8 bases; unmatched junction bases: 12. The CDR3 contains 16 residues.

The DNA for the CDR3 is TGTGCCAGCAGTGAACAGGACGGGGAGGGGGGAAACATTCAGTACTTC. The encoded protein is CASSEQDGEGGNIQYF. The V and J genes are TRBV6-1 and TRBJ2-4; maybe TRBD2 (7 bases). V was trimmed by 2 bases and J by 6 bases, leaving 17 bases between them. Per germline, CDR1 MNHNS and CDR2 SASEGT. The CDR3 totals 16 residues.

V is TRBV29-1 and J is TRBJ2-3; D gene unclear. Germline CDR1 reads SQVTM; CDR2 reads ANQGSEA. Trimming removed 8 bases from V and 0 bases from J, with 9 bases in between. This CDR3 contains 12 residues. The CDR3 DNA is TGCAGCCTTAGCACTAGCACAGATACGCAGTATTTT. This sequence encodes CSLSTSTDTQYF.

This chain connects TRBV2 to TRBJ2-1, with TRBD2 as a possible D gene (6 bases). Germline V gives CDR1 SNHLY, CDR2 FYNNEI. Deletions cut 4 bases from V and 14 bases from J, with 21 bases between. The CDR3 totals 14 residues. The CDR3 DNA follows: TGTGCCAGCAGTGTCGAGACTAGTAGCGTTGGCAAGTTCTTC. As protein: CASSVETSSVGKFF.

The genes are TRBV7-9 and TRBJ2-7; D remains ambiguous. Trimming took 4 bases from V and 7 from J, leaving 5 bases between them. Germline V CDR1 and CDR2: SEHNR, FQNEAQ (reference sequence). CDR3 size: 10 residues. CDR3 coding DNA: TGTGCCAGCAGCTCCGAGGAGCAGTACTTC. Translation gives CASSSEEQYF.

The CDR3 DNA reads as TGCGCCAGCAGCCCCCCGTCTGGGGGCCCAACGAACACTGAAGCTTTCTTT. Amino acid sequence: CASSPPSGGPTNTEAFF. The genes are TRBV4-1 and TRBJ1-1, with D possibly matching TRBD1 (6 bases). V lost 4 bases and J lost 1, with 19 bases in between. The CDR3 is 17 amino acids. Germline CDR1 is MGHRA and CDR2 is YSYEKL.

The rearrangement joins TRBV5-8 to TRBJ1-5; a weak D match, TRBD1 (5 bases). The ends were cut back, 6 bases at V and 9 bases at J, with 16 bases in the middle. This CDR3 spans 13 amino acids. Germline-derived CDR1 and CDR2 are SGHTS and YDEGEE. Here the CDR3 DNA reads TGTGCCAGCACCGACAGCGCTGCAGCGCCCCAGCATTTT. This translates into CASTDSAAAPQHF.

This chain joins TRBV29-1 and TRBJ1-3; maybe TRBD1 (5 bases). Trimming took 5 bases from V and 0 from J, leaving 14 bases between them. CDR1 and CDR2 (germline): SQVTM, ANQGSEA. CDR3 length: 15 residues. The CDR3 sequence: CSVQSGYGSGNTIYF. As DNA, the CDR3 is TGCAGCGTTCAATCAGGGTACGGCTCTGGAAACACCATATATTTT. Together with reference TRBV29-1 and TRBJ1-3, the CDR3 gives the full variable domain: SAVISQKPSRDICQRGTSLTIQCQVDSQVTMMFWYRQQPGQSLTLIATANQGSEATYESGFVIDKFPISRPNLTFSTLTVSNMSPEDSSIYLCSVQSGYGSGNTIYFGEGSWLTVV.

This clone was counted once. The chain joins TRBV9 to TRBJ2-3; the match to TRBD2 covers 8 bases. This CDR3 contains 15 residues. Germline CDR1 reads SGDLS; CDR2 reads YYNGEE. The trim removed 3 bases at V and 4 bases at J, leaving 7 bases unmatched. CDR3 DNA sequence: TGTGCCAGCAGCGCGGGCGGGAGGTACGCAGATACGCAGTATTTT. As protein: CASSAGGRYADTQYF.

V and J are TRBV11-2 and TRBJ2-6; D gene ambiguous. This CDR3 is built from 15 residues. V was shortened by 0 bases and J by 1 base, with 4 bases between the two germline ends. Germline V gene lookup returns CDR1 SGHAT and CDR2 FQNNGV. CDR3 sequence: CASSLERSGANVLTF. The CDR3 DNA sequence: TGTGCCAGCAGCTTAGAACGGTCTGGGGCCAACGTCCTGACTTTC. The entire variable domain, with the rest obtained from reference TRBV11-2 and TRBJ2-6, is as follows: EAGVAQSPRYKIIEKRQSVAFWCNPISGHATLYWYQQILGQGPKLLIQFQNNGVVDDSQLPKDRFSAERLKGVDSTLKIQPAKLEDSAVYLCASSLERSGANVLTFGAGSRLTVL.

For the CDR3, the DNA is TGTGCCAGCAGCTTTGTGGCCGGAAGGGGATATGGCTACACCTTC. Its protein product is CASSFVAGRGYGYTF. The chain uses TRBV5-4 and TRBJ1-2, with D possibly matching TRBD1 (5 bases). This CDR3 is 15 amino acids long. Germline lookup yields CDR1 SGHNT and CDR2 YYREEE (reference sequence). V was cut by 2 bases and J by 5 bases, with 16 bases left in between.

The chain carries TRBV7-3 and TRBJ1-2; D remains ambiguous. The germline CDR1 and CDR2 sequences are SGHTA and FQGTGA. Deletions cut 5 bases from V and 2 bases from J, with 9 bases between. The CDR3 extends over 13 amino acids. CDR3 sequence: CASSPDSNYGYTF. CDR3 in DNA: TGTGCCAGCAGCCCCGACTCAAACTATGGCTACACCTTC.

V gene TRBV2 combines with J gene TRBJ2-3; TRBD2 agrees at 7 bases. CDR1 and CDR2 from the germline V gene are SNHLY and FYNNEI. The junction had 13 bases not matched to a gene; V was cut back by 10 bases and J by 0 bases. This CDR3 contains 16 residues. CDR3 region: CATPPGLAASTDTQYF. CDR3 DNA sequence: TGTGCCACCCCCCCCGGGCTAGCGGCCAGCACAGATACGCAGTATTTT. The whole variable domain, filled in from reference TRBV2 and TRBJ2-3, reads EPEVTQTPSHQVTQMGQEVILRCVPISNHLYFYWYRQILGQKVEFLVSFYNNEISEKSEIFDDQFSVERPDGSNFTLKIRSTKLEDSAMYFCATPPGLAASTDTQYFGPGTRLTVL.

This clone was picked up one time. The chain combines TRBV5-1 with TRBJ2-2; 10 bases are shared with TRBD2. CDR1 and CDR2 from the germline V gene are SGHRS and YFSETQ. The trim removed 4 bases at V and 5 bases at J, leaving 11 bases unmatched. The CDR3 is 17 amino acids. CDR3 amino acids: CASSPYILAGATGELFF. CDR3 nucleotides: TGCGCCAGCAGCCCATACATTCTAGCGGGGGCAACCGGGGAGCTGTTTTTT.

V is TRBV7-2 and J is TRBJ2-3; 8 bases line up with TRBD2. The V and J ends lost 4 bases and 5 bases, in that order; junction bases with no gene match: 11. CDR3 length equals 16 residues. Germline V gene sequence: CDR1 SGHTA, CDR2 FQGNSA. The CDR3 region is CASSSVTSERVDTQYF. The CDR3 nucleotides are TGTGCCAGCAGCTCCGTGACTAGCGAGAGGGTAGATACGCAGTATTTT.

CDR3 sequence: CASRDRGVTDTQYF. CDR3 nucleotide sequence: TGTGCCAGCAGGGACAGGGGGGTCACAGATACGCAGTATTTT. This chain joins TRBV27 and TRBJ2-3; 10 positions match TRBD1. Germline CDR1 is MNHEY and CDR2 is SMNVEV (reference sequence). J was trimmed by 2 bases and V by 6 bases; bases with no gene match: 2. The CDR3 spans 14 residues.

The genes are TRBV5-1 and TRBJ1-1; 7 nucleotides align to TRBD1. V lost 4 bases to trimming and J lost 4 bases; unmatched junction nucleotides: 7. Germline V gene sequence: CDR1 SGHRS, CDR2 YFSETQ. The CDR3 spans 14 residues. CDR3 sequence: CASSTTGARTEAFF. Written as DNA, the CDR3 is TGCGCCAGCAGCACCACAGGGGCCCGCACTGAAGCTTTCTTT.

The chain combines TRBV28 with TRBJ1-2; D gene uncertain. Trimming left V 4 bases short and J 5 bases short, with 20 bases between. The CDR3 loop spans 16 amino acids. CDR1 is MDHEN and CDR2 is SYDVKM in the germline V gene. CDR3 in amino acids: CASSSPGGNIGYGYTF. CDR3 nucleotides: TGTGCCAGCAGTTCCCCCGGCGGGAATATAGGGTATGGCTACACCTTC.

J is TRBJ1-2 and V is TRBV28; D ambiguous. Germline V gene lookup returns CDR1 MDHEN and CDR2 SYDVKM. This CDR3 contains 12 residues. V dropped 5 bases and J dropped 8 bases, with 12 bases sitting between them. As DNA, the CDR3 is TGTGCCAGCAGTGTCGGGAGTCTGGGCTACACCTTC. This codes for CASSVGSLGYTF.

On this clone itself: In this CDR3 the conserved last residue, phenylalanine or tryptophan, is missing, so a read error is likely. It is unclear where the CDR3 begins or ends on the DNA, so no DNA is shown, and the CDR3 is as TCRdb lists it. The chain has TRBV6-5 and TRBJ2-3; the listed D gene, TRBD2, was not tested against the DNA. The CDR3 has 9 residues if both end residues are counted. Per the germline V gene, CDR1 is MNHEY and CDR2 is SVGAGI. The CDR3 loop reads CASSRETSL.

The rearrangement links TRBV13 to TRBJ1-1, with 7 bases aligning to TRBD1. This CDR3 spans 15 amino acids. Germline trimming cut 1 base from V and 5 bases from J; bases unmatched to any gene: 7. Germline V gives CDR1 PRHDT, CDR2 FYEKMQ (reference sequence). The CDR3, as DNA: TGTGCCAGCAGCTTAGAGGCAGGGGGGAGAACTGAAGCTTTCTTT. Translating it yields CASSLEAGGRTEAFF.